A single sample is the source of the 30 T cell receptor beta chains below, sequenced in a study of post-analysis software for immune sequencing data. These TCRs are of unknown antigen specificity. The authors incorporated unique molecular identifiers into the TCR beta cDNA libraries. From the PCR reads, TCRdb called clonotypes with MiXCR, one entry per CDR3 protein. Among approximately 660,000 distinct CDR3 sequences listed, approximately 59% were seen once. Study findings and constraints: Four or five TRBV segments (TRBV5-6, TRBV5-1 and TRBV20-1 among them) occurred more frequently in patients than in controls.

The sequenced sample was blood. The source is a girl under 10 years old with multiple sclerosis.

This CDR3 is CSVVDPGRQNTEAFF. The CDR3 DNA sequence: TGCAGCGTTGTAGACCCGGGACGGCAGAACACTGAAGCTTTCTTT. This chain uses TRBV29-1 with TRBJ1-1; a possible D gene is TRBD1 (5 bases). The V gene's germline CDR1 is SQVTM and CDR2 ANQGSEA. The V end lost 4 bases, the J end lost 1 base, and 16 bases lay between the germline ends. The CDR3 is 15 residues long.

The chain combines TRBV27 with TRBJ2-6; no clear D. From germline, CDR1 is MNHEY and CDR2 SMNVEV (reference sequence). V shed 5 bases and J shed 0 bases, with 11 bases lying between them. The CDR3 totals 16 residues. CDR3 in DNA: TGTGCCAGCAGTACCCTCCGATACTCTGGGGCCAACGTCCTGACTTTC. It yields the protein CASSTLRYSGANVLTF.

This rearrangement joins TRBV19 to TRBJ1-1; no firm D call. Trimming left V 8 bases short and J 0 bases short, with 10 bases between. The CDR3 extends over 13 amino acids. CDR1 and CDR2 from the germline V gene are LNHDA and SQIVND (reference sequence). CDR3 in DNA: TGTGCCAGTGCCATCGACTTGAACACTGAAGCTTTCTTT. It translates to CASAIDLNTEAFF.

This chain's CDR3 is CAISEGFGKSTDTQYF. CDR3 nucleotide sequence: TGTGCCATCAGTGAGGGCTTTGGGAAGAGCACAGATACGCAGTATTTT. The chain uses TRBV10-3 and TRBJ2-3; unclear D gene. V lost 2 bases, J lost 0 bases, and 12 bases lay in between. There are 16 residues in the CDR3. Germline assignment: CDR1 ENHRY and CDR2 SYGVKD.

Written as DNA, the CDR3 is TGTGCCAGCAGTGTCCCTCAGGGGGATGAGAGCTACACCTTC. Protein sequence: CASSVPQGDESYTF. J is TRBJ1-2 and V is TRBV2, with 7 bases identical to TRBD1. The CDR3 extends over 14 amino acids. Germline CDR1 reads SNHLY; CDR2 reads FYNNEI. The J segment lost 9 bases and the V segment lost 4 bases, leaving 11 bases of the junction unmatched.

This clonotype was recorded a few times. This chain links TRBV20-1 with TRBJ1-1; D gene ambiguous. The V gene's germline CDR1 is DFQATT and CDR2 SNEGSKA (reference sequence). This CDR3 is 12 amino acids long. The V gene lost 6 bases and the J gene lost 6 bases, with 14 bases spanning the gap. The CDR3 DNA is TGCAGTGCGCCGGGGAATAAGGCTGAAGCTTTCTTT. Its protein is CSAPGNKAEAFF.

The V and J genes are TRBV7-9 and TRBJ2-7; TRBD2 agrees at 7 bases. The CDR3 length is 14 residues. Per the germline V gene, CDR1 is SEHNR and CDR2 is FQNEAQ (reference sequence). Trimming at V came to 11 bases and at J to 6 bases, leaving 16 bases not matched to a gene. The CDR3 reads CAVNPRGGPVEQYF. The CDR3 bases are TGTGCCGTAAACCCGCGGGGAGGGCCAGTCGAGCAGTACTTC. The whole variable domain, filled in from reference TRBV7-9 and TRBJ2-7, reads DTGVSQNPRHKITKRGQNVTFRCDPISEHNRLYWYRQTLGQGPEFLTYFQNEAQLEKSRLLSDRFSAERPKGSFSTLEIQRTEQGDSAMYLCAVNPRGGPVEQYFGPGTRLTVT.

V is TRBV24-1 and J is TRBJ2-1; D may be TRBD1 (6 bases). This CDR3 contains 15 residues. From germline, CDR1 is KGHDR and CDR2 SFDVKD. The ends were cut back, 2 bases at V and 4 bases at J, with 11 bases in the middle. Written as DNA, the CDR3 is TGTGCCACCAGTGATTCACGACAGGTGTACAATGAGCAGTTCTTC. It translates to CATSDSRQVYNEQFF.

V is TRBV7-2 and J is TRBJ2-2; D is perhaps TRBD1 (6 bases). Germline loops: CDR1 SGHTA, CDR2 FQGNSA. The CDR3 sequence is 19 residues long. The ends were cut back, 1 base at V and 1 base at J, with 19 bases in the middle. CDR3 nucleotides: TGTGCCAGCAGCTTAGACGTTGTCAGGACAGTGGTGAACACCGGGGAGCTGTTTTTT. This sequence encodes CASSLDVVRTVVNTGELFF.

This chain connects TRBV4-1 to TRBJ1-1, with a tentative D call TRBD1 (5 bases). CDR3 length equals 14 residues. Trimming left V 1 base short and J 4 bases short, with 10 bases between. The V gene's germline CDR1 is MGHRA and CDR2 YSYEKL. CDR3 bases: TGCGCCAGCAGCCAAGTTTACAGGAGCACTGAAGCTTTCTTT. This encodes CASSQVYRSTEAFF.

This chain connects TRBV7-6 to TRBJ2-3; D might be TRBD1 (5 bases). CDR1 is SGHVS and CDR2 is FNYEAQ in the germline V gene. Trimming took 1 base from V and 3 from J, leaving 17 bases between them. This CDR3 spans 17 amino acids. CDR3 residues: CASSLVPWPTGTDTQYF. In DNA, the CDR3 is TGTGCCAGCAGCTTAGTCCCTTGGCCCACAGGAACAGATACGCAGTATTTT.

The rearrangement uses TRBV29-1 and TRBJ2-1; the match to TRBD2 covers 10 bases. Germline-derived CDR1 and CDR2 are SQVTM and ANQGSEA. This CDR3 spans 15 amino acids. Germline trimming cut 8 bases from V and 6 bases from J; bases unmatched to any gene: 13. The CDR3 coding sequence is TGCAGCATCGGGGGACGGGCTAGCGGGAGCAATGAGCAGTTCTTC. Translated, it gives CSIGGRASGSNEQFF.

The genes are TRBV5-1 and TRBJ1-1, with D uncertain. Germline-derived CDR1 and CDR2 are SGHRS and YFSETQ. V was trimmed by 4 bases and J by 8 bases, leaving 15 bases between them. This CDR3 is built from 13 residues. The CDR3 region is CASSTRPQREAFF. CDR3 coding DNA: TGCGCCAGCAGCACCCGACCGCAACGCGAAGCTTTCTTT.

V usage is TRBV29-1 and J usage is TRBJ2-5; D not resolved. Germline V gene sequence: CDR1 SQVTM, CDR2 ANQGSEA. The CDR3 is made up of 10 amino acids. V was cut by 6 bases and J by 4 bases, with 6 bases left in between. CDR3 nucleotide sequence: TGCAGCGTACCGCCAGAGACCCAGTACTTC. This sequence encodes CSVPPETQYF.

This sequence joins TRBV5-1 and TRBJ2-5, with 11 bases lining up with TRBD1. The CDR3 loop spans 18 amino acids. CDR1 SGHRS and CDR2 YFSETQ come from the germline V gene. V dropped 4 bases and J dropped 2; count of bases not matched to a gene: 13. Here the CDR3 reads CASSAGQGARSGQETQYF. The CDR3 coding sequence is TGCGCCAGCAGCGCCGGACAGGGGGCGAGGAGTGGGCAAGAGACCCAGTACTTC.

V is TRBV5-5 and J is TRBJ2-7, with D uncertain. The CDR3 is made up of 15 amino acids. Per the germline V gene, CDR1 is SGHKS and CDR2 is YYEKEE (reference sequence). V lost 7 bases, J lost 3 bases, and 20 bases lay in between. The CDR3 sequence: CASRDNFPPRYEQYF. The CDR3 coding sequence is TGTGCCAGCCGTGATAATTTTCCTCCCCGCTACGAGCAGTACTTC.

In the case of this clonotype: At one boundary the junction diverges from the germline segment, which might be a read error. J is TRBJ2-3 and V is TRBV5-5, with D possibly matching TRBD1 (5 bases). Germline V lookup: CDR1 SGHKS, CDR2 YYEKEE (reference sequence). The CDR3 length is 13 residues. The CDR3 sequence: CASSLFDTGTQYF. The CDR3, as DNA: TGTGCCAGCAGCTTGTTCGACACAGGTACGCAGTATTTT.

The chain has TRBV2 and TRBJ1-2; D is ambiguous. CDR3 length: 13 residues. Germline V CDR1 and CDR2: SNHLY, FYNNEI. V lost 6 bases and J 8 bases, leaving 16 bases between the germline ends. CDR3 coding DNA: TGTGCCAGCAGGGAATGGGCAGGAGGAGGCTACACCTTC. This gives the protein CASREWAGGGYTF.

The J gene is TRBJ2-3, the V gene TRBV18; D may match TRBD1 or TRBD2 (5 bases each). V was pared by 1 base and J by 3 bases, with 11 bases between. The V gene's germline CDR1 is KGHSH and CDR2 LQKENI. The CDR3 is 15 amino acids. CDR3 in amino acids: CASSPLTEGTDTQYF. The CDR3 bases are TGTGCCAGCTCACCACTGACCGAGGGGACAGATACGCAGTATTTT.

The rearrangement links TRBV7-9 to TRBJ2-1; 7 nucleotides line up with TRBD1. The CDR3 spans 15 residues. CDR1 and CDR2 (germline): SEHNR, FQNEAQ (reference sequence). J gave up 4 bases and V 4 bases, and 7 bases lay outside the gene matches. The CDR3 nucleotides read TGTGCCAGCAGCTCGGCCGGGACAGATTACAATGAGCAGTTCTTC. This encodes CASSSAGTDYNEQFF.

This clonotype has just one count. The genes are TRBV3-1 and TRBJ2-1, with TRBD2 matching over 7 bases. Germline CDR1 LGHDT, CDR2 YNNKEL (reference sequence). This CDR3 comprises 16 residues. V shed 4 bases and J 9 bases; nucleotides not matched to a gene: 15. This chain's CDR3 is CASSPRLAGVPGEQFF. In DNA, the CDR3 is TGTGCCAGCAGCCCCAGATTAGCGGGTGTCCCGGGTGAGCAGTTCTTC.

The rearrangement links TRBV29-1 to TRBJ2-1; 9 nucleotides align to TRBD1. The CDR3 covers 15 residues. V lost 1 base, J lost 5 bases, and 6 bases stayed unmatched. Germline CDR1 is SQVTM and CDR2 is ANQGSEA. The DNA of the CDR3 is TGCAGCGTTGAAGGGGGGACAGGGTCGGACAATGAGCAGTTCTTC. This translates into CSVEGGTGSDNEQFF.

This chain connects TRBV12-3 or TRBV12-4 to TRBJ2-5; D is ambiguous. The CDR3 has 13 residues. The ends were cut back, 5 bases at V and 5 bases at J, with 12 bases in the middle. Here the CDR3 reads CASSPSIRETQYF. In nucleotides, the CDR3 is TGTGCCAGCAGTCCCAGCATTAGGGAGACCCAGTACTTC.

This chain connects TRBV20-1 to TRBJ2-7, with 7 bases fitting TRBD1. Germline CDR1 DFQATT, CDR2 SNEGSKA (reference sequence). The CDR3 covers 14 residues. The junction had 9 bases not matched to a gene; V was cut back by 6 bases and J by 1 base. The CDR3 DNA sequence: TGCAGTGCGACAAGGACAGGTTCTTCCTACGAGCAGTACTTC. This sequence encodes CSATRTGSSYEQYF.

This clonotype was seen once. The chain joins TRBV12-3 or TRBV12-4 to TRBJ2-5; 7 bases align to TRBD2. The CDR3 length is 14 residues. V lost 5 bases, J lost 3 bases, and 6 bases stayed unmatched. The CDR3 DNA reads TGTGCCAGCAGTCATCTAGCGGCTGAAGAGACCCAGTACTTC. It yields the protein CASSHLAAEETQYF.

The rearrangement links TRBV5-1 to TRBJ1-2, with D possibly matching TRBD1 (5 bases). The CDR3 is made up of 14 amino acids. Deletions cut 6 bases from V and 3 bases from J, with 15 bases between. CDR1 and CDR2 (germline): SGHRS, YFSETQ. Here the CDR3 DNA reads TGCGCCAGCAATCCGGGTTTGGGGGACTATGGCTACACCTTC. Protein product: CASNPGLGDYGYTF. The whole variable domain, remainder taken from reference TRBV5-1 and TRBJ1-2, is KAGVTQTPRYLIKTRGQQVTLSCSPISGHRSVSWYQQTPGQGLQFLFEYFSETQRNKGNFPGRFSGRQFSNSRSEMNVSTLELGDSALYLCASNPGLGDYGYTFGSGTRLTVV.

This clonotype has at least ten counts. This chain joins TRBV20-1 and TRBJ2-3; TRBD2 matches 10 bases. The germline V gene has CDR1 DFQATT and CDR2 SNEGSKA (reference sequence). The CDR3 has 14 amino acids. The trim removed 5 bases at V and 2 bases at J, leaving 4 bases unmatched. The CDR3 sequence is CSADGLADTDTQYF. In nucleotides, the CDR3 is TGCAGTGCTGACGGACTAGCGGACACAGATACGCAGTATTTT.

The rearrangement joins TRBV5-1 to TRBJ2-1, with 9 bases fitting TRBD1. CDR3 length equals 15 residues. The ends lost 4 bases at V and 6 bases at J; junction bases unmatched: 8. Germline lookup yields CDR1 SGHRS and CDR2 YFSETQ. CDR3 in amino acids: CASSADRQGVNEQFF. DNA for the CDR3: TGCGCCAGCAGCGCGGACCGACAGGGGGTCAATGAGCAGTTCTTC. Full variable domain (rest looked up from reference TRBV5-1 and TRBJ2-1): KAGVTQTPRYLIKTRGQQVTLSCSPISGHRSVSWYQQTPGQGLQFLFEYFSETQRNKGNFPGRFSGRQFSNSRSEMNVSTLELGDSALYLCASSADRQGVNEQFFGPGTRLTVL.

The J gene is TRBJ1-5, the V gene TRBV12-3 or TRBV12-4, with no clear D. The V end lost 7 bases, the J end lost 3 bases, and 10 bases lay between the germline ends. The CDR3 runs 13 residues. DNA of the CDR3: TGTGCCAGCACCCTCAGGAACAATCAGCCCCAGCATTTT. As protein: CASTLRNNQPQHF.

The sample holds a few counts of this clonotype. This sequence joins TRBV7-9 and TRBJ2-5, with 7 nucleotides matching TRBD2. The better agreement between TRBJ2-7 and the DNA end casts doubt on the J call. Germline CDR1 SEHNR, CDR2 FQNEAQ (reference sequence). This CDR3 contains 15 residues. The CDR3 nucleotides are TGTGCCAGCAGCCGAGCCGGGACTACGAGGGACGAGCAGTACTTC. Residues: CASSRAGTTRDEQYF.